The rows below give T cell receptor beta chains drawn from one sample of a study of blood T cell repertoires in COVID-19. Measured with immunoSEQ multiplex PCR; TCRdb has only the in-frame clones, and not every one. The data contain approximately 240,000 clones, 70% to 90% of them singletons. Sequenced material: peripheral blood. The receptors stem from a woman between 40 and 55 years old who had recovered from COVID-19. The CDR3 runs from the conserved cysteine through the conserved F or W. A D gene is named only where the DNA matches it firmly. Clone size, where shown, is once, few, many, or a class for clones that have expanded.

V: TRBV5-4
size: -
D: TRBD2
J: TRBJ2-3
DNA: TGTGCCAGCAGCTTGTCGGGGGGGACAGATACGCAGTATTTT
CDR3: CASSLSGGTDTQYF

V: TRBV7-2
size: -
D: -
J: TRBJ2-5
DNA: TGTGCCAGCAGCTTAGGGGGCCCTACCCCGGAGACCCAGTACTTC
CDR3: CASSLGGPTPETQYF

V: TRBV2
size: once
D: -
J: TRBJ1-2
DNA: TGTGCCAGCAGTGACCCCCCCACAGTTAACTATGGCTACACCTTC
CDR3: CASSDPPTVNYGYTF

V: TRBV28
size: once
D: -
J: TRBJ2-2
DNA: TGTGCCAGCACCAACGCGAAACAGGGCACCGGGGAGCTGTTTTTT
CDR3: CASTNAKQGTGELFF

V: TRBV6-6
size: once
D: TRBD2
J: TRBJ2-1
DNA: TGTGCCAGCAGTTACTCTGGACTAGCGGGAGGAAATGAGCAGTTCTTC
CDR3: CASSYSGLAGGNEQFF

V: TRBV11-3
size: -
D: -
J: TRBJ2-4
DNA: TGTGCCAGCAGCCTGGCGGCTCAGACGGGTAAAAACATTCAGTACTTC
CDR3: CASSLAAQTGKNIQYF

V: TRBV6-5
size: -
D: TRBD2
J: TRBJ2-5
DNA: TGTGCCACCAGTTTTTGGCTAGCGGGGAAAGAGACCCAGTACTTC
CDR3: CATSFWLAGKETQYF

V: TRBV7-3
size: -
D: -
J: TRBJ2-3
DNA: TGTGCCAGCAGCCGGTCCCCCTTCACAGATACGCAGTATTTT
CDR3: CASSRSPFTDTQYF

V: TRBV27
size: -
D: -
J: TRBJ1-5
DNA: TGTGCCAGCAGTTTTGGGGCTGACAATCAGCCCCAGCATTTT
CDR3: CASSFGADNQPQHF

V: TRBV7-2
size: -
D: TRBD1
J: TRBJ1-5
DNA: TGTGCCAGCAGCGCCCGAACAGGGGCCAATCAGCCCCAGCATTTT
CDR3: CASSARTGANQPQHF

V: TRBV6-2/TRBV6-3
size: -
D: TRBD2
J: TRBJ2-1
DNA: TGTGCCAGCAGCTCCGCCGGGACTAGCGGGGATATACTGTTCTTC
CDR3: CASSSAGTSGDILFF

V: TRBV15
size: -
D: TRBD1
J: TRBJ1-2
DNA: TGTGCCACCAGCAGAGAGCCGGGACAGGGGGCGCAGCGTGGAAACTATGGCTACACCTTC
CDR3: CATSREPGQGAQRGNYGYTF

V: TRBV4-1
size: -
D: -
J: TRBJ2-7
DNA: TGCGCCAGCAGCCAAGAGGCCCGATACGAGCAGTACTTC
CDR3: CASSQEARYEQYF

V: TRBV11-3
size: -
D: TRBD1
J: TRBJ2-7
DNA: TGTGCCAGCAGCTTAATGGGACAGGGGTACGAGCAGTACTTC
CDR3: CASSLMGQGYEQYF

V: TRBV24-1
size: -
D: TRBD2
J: TRBJ2-1
DNA: TGTGCCACCAGTGACGCACTAGCGGGGTCTTACAATGAGCAGTTCTTC
CDR3: CATSDALAGSYNEQFF

V: TRBV11-1
size: -
D: TRBD2
J: TRBJ2-1
DNA: TGTGCCAGCAGCGAAGTGGGACTAGCGAGGAATGAGCAGTTCTTC
CDR3: CASSEVGLARNEQFF

V: TRBV7-8
size: -
D: -
J: TRBJ1-6
DNA: TGTGCCAGCAGCTTGGGGGGGCCGTCCTATAATTCACCCCTCCACTTT
CDR3: CASSLGGPSYNSPLHF

V: TRBV5-1
size: -
D: -
J: TRBJ2-1
DNA: TGCGCCAGCAGCTTGGAAGGGGAAGTTTACAATGAGCAGTTCTTC
CDR3: CASSLEGEVYNEQFF

V: TRBV24-1
size: -
D: -
J: TRBJ2-1
DNA: TGTGCCACCAGTGATTTGTCGAATGAGCAGTTCTTC
CDR3: CATSDLSNEQFF

V: TRBV7-9
size: -
D: TRBD2
J: TRBJ2-2
DNA: TGTGCCAGCAGCCTTCTGCCGGGACTAGGCGCCGGGGAGCTGTTTTTT
CDR3: CASSLLPGLGAGELFF

V: TRBV12-3/TRBV12-4
size: -
D: -
J: TRBJ1-2
DNA: TGTGCCAGCAGTTTAGAGGGGTCCTATGGCTACACCTTC
CDR3: CASSLEGSYGYTF

V: TRBV3-1/TRBV3-2
size: many
D: TRBD2
J: TRBJ2-2
DNA: TGTGCCAGCAGCCAAGATCTCAGCGGGGGGCCCACCGGGGAGCTGTTTTTT
CDR3: CASSQDLSGGPTGELFF

V: TRBV30
size: -
D: TRBD1
J: TRBJ2-7
DNA: TGTGCCTGGAGTGCCCACGACAGGGGGTACTACGAGCAGTACTTC
CDR3: CAWSAHDRGYYEQYF

V: TRBV4-2
size: -
D: TRBD2
J: TRBJ2-7
DNA: TGTGCCAGCAGCCACGGGACTAACTACGAGCAGTACTTC
CDR3: CASSHGTNYEQYF

V: TRBV5-1
size: -
D: TRBD1
J: TRBJ2-7
DNA: TGCGCCAGCAGCTTGGGGCCGGGACAGGGGGCTCGCGAGCAGTACTTC
CDR3: CASSLGPGQGAREQYF

V: TRBV7-2
size: -
D: -
J: TRBJ2-2
DNA: TGTGCCAGCAGCTTAGCTTTCGGGTTGGACGGGGAGCTGTTTTTT
CDR3: CASSLAFGLDGELFF

V: TRBV27
size: -
D: -
J: TRBJ1-1
DNA: TGTGCCAGCAGTCCCTGGGACAAGCCGAACACTGAAGCTTTCTTT
CDR3: CASSPWDKPNTEAFF

V: TRBV29-1
size: -
D: -
J: TRBJ1-5
DNA: TGCAGCGTTTTGTCAGGGAGCAATCAGCCCCAGCATTTT
CDR3: CSVLSGSNQPQHF

V: TRBV6-5
size: -
D: -
J: TRBJ1-5
DNA: TGTGCCAGCAGGCGCACCCGGACAGCGGGACAGCCCCAGCATTTT
CDR3: CASRRTRTAGQPQHF

V: TRBV30
size: -
D: -
J: TRBJ1-1
DNA: TGTGCCTGGAGTGTAGGGGGAAACACTGAAGCTTTCTTT
CDR3: CAWSVGGNTEAFF

V: TRBV18
size: -
D: TRBD1
J: TRBJ1-2
DNA: TGTGCCAGCTCACGAGGTGGGACAGGGGAGTTCTATGGCTACACCTTC
CDR3: CASSRGGTGEFYGYTF

V: TRBV5-1
size: -
D: -
J: TRBJ2-7
DNA: TGCGCCAGCAGCTTTAGTTCTTGGGAGATACCTATCTTC
CDR3: CASSFSSWEIPIF

V: TRBV7-8
size: few
D: -
J: TRBJ2-7
DNA: TGTGCCAGCAGCTTTCAGGGGCCCTACGAGCAGTACTTC
CDR3: CASSFQGPYEQYF

V: TRBV6-6
size: -
D: TRBD1
J: TRBJ1-2
DNA: TGTGCCAGCAGGCCCGGGACAGGGGCTGTCTATGGCTACACCTTC
CDR3: CASRPGTGAVYGYTF

V: TRBV19
size: -
D: TRBD1
J: TRBJ1-5
DNA: TGTGCCAGCGCCTTGACAGGGATTGGCCAGCCCCAGCATTTT
CDR3: CASALTGIGQPQHF

V: TRBV5-1
size: -
D: -
J: TRBJ1-1
DNA: TGCGCCAGCAGCTTGGGGGGCACCTTCATCACTGAAGCTTTCTTT
CDR3: CASSLGGTFITEAFF